A single sample is the source of the 5 T cell receptor beta chains below, sequenced in a study of CD8 T cells in ankylosing spondylitis (dated by TCRdb to about 2017). The method was 5' RACE. Instrument used: Illumina HiSeq 2500. TCRdb trimmed public reads at Q25 via fastp, called clones via MiXCR and kept in-frame beta chains. Rows matching on CDR3 protein sequence are summarized as one entry with the most common DNA and genes. The sample table shows around 130,000 distinct CDR3 sequences, and about 6.4% are seen once. The ten largest clones take up 12% of the sample. Sample: blood, either unsorted or a sorted T cell fraction (not recorded which). The receptors originated from a male donor with ankylosing spondylitis or in good health (not recorded which).

This clonotype showed up many times. The gene calls are TRBV20-1 and TRBJ2-2, with D possibly TRBD2 on 6 matching bases. Looked up from germline, CDR1 is DFQATT and CDR2 is SNEGSKA (reference sequence). V lost 6 bases to trimming and J lost 2 bases, with 10 bases between them. The length of the CDR3 is 13 residues. The chain's CDR3 is CSAASVNTGELFF. CDR3 DNA sequence: TGCAGTGCGGCTAGCGTTAACACCGGGGAGCTGTTTTTT.

In this sample, this clonotype turned up many times. The chain carries TRBV6-5 and TRBJ1-2; the D is unclear. The ends were cut back, 0 bases at V and 3 bases at J, with 8 bases in the middle. The CDR3 is 14 amino acids. Germline CDR1 reads MNHEY; CDR2 reads SVGAGI. CDR3 amino acids: CASSYSPVYYGYTF. CDR3 nucleotides: TGTGCCAGCAGTTACTCACCAGTCTACTATGGCTACACCTTC.

This clonotype occurred a few times. The chain links TRBV18 to TRBJ2-7, with D perhaps matching TRBD1 (5 bases). From germline, CDR1 is KGHSH and CDR2 LQKENI. The V end lost 0 bases, the J end lost 3 bases, and 6 bases lay between the germline ends. The CDR3 runs 13 residues. The CDR3 reads CASSPPQGYEQYF. In DNA form, the CDR3 reads TGTGCCAGCTCACCACCGCAGGGCTACGAGCAGTACTTC.

This clonotype was seen at least ten times. The chain uses TRBV5-1 and TRBJ1-1, with D hard to call. The CDR3 loop spans 13 amino acids. The germline CDR1 and CDR2 sequences are SGHRS and YFSETQ. V gave up 6 bases and J gave up 7 bases, with 16 bases separating them. CDR3 amino acids: CASTTGAGGEAFF. Written as DNA, the CDR3 is TGCGCCAGCACCACCGGTGCAGGCGGTGAAGCTTTCTTT.

This clonotype was seen more than once but under ten times. The chain combines TRBV12-3 or TRBV12-4 with TRBJ2-3, with 10 bases matching TRBD2. The CDR3 loop spans 15 amino acids. With V trimmed by 2 bases and J by 5 bases, 4 bases remained unmatched. DNA of the CDR3: TGTGCCAGCAGTTTACAGCGGGGGGGGCGAGATACGCAGTATTTT. Encoded protein: CASSLQRGGRDTQYF.